Included here is one T cell receptor (beta chain) sequence, with context. The antigen it binds to is not known. Within one base of it there is no much larger clone, and no base qualities were kept. Participants in the prospective study were aged about 18 to 95 years, lived in 24 United States geographic areas, and enrolled through a virtual design. To assign participants to cohorts, the prospective study relied on clinical history that participants themselves reported in a screening survey and a study questionnaire. Each participant in the prospective study had whole blood, serum and a nasopharyngeal or oropharyngeal swab collected by mobile phlebotomists. Over an approximately two-month period, participants in the prospective study had the option of providing additional blood draws and questionnaires. Blood samples from the prospective study were shipped frozen or at room temperature prior to DNA extraction.

This entry comes from a study of blood T cell repertoires in COVID-19 (dated by TCRdb to the early 2020s). About the investigation overall: Samples covering the acute and convalescent phases of COVID-19 were provided by collaborators in the United States, Italy and Spain. Nearly every sample came with metadata listing a de-identified subject ID, COVID-19 status, age in years and sex. The repertoires were released in a freely available public database meant as a resource for research on the immune response to SARS-CoV-2. The material from the prospective study consisted of cDNA or gDNA derived from T cells, B-cell-depleted T cells, or PBMCs. The dataset comprised deeply sampled blood TCRbeta repertoires from subjects exposed to, actively infected with, or recovered from COVID-19. Where available, HLA class I and class II types were obtained from metadata supplied by the sample provider rather than from assay-based typing. The samples were drawn from the first 160 participants of the ongoing ImmuneRACE study and from 950 to 1,500 subjects provided by 6 global collaborators. General study outcomes and caveats: How much clinical and demographic metadata was included differed by source and by participant, and the metadata was provided uncurated.

TCRbeta CDR3 regions were amplified from genomic DNA using the immunoSEQ Assay, a bias-controlled multiplex PCR. The original pipeline was this. Within the assay, amplification of reference gene primers was used to estimate how many nucleated cells each sample contained. Sequence reads were collapsed and filtered to measure the absolute abundance of every unique TCRbeta CDR3 rearrangement. Productive Simpson clonality was computed per sample as the square root of Simpson's diversity index over productive rearrangements. Here the immuneACCESS table is served through TCRdb, limited to in-frame sequences with V and J called. Missing clones are a known gap in these copies; in checked studies unresolved V genes cover under half, and the rest lacks a known reason. V and J calls and clone size are those listed in that table; D and trimming were worked out from the DNA. The sample yields roughly 250,000 clones; approximately 88% were counted once. The biggest ten clones account for approximately 2.8% of the sample.

The CDR3, cysteine through phenylalanine, is 16 amino acids long. Only the CDR3 portion is preserved as DNA: 48 bases, with reading frame beginning at the first base. V sheds 3 bases and J sheds 3 bases, leaving 14 bases between their ends. CDR1 and CDR2 are drawn from the germline V gene (reference sequence): MNHEY, SMNVEV. This sequence originates from a woman aged 25 to 39 with acute COVID-19. The rearranged segments are TRBV27 and TRBJ2-2, with an unclear D gene assignment. The sample comprised PBMCs or T cells enriched from blood (not recorded which). The CDR3 protein sequence reads: CASSFKWAPHTGELFF. At the DNA level, the sequence is TGTGCCAGCAGTTTTAAGTGGGCACCCCACACCGGGGAGCTGTTTTTT.